Listed below are T cell receptor beta chains from one sample, sequenced in a study of CXCR3-negative and CXCR3-positive naive CD8 T cells. Reprocessing the 5' RACE reads, TCRdb reports a single entry for every CDR3 protein and omits DNA. The repertoire table contains 100,000 to 150,000 distinct CDR3 sequences. Sequencing was carried out using naive CXCR3- CD8+ T cells from blood. Every receptor here comes from a human donor in good health. Some clones in this sample may be carry-over from other donors' samples. Each CDR3 is given with its conserved first and last residue.

TRBJ1-2,TRBV12-3/TRBV12-4,CASSHYPTGPDGYTF
TRBJ2-3,TRBV14,CASSRDTDTQYF
TRBJ1-2,TRBV25-1,CASSEFRGGPYGYTF
TRBJ2-7,TRBV29-1,CSVLRGYEQYF
TRBJ2-2,TRBV7-2,CASSLTSGGPLNTGELFF
TRBJ1-1,TRBV6-1,CASSDGTEPEAFF
TRBJ1-1,TRBV6-2/TRBV6-3,CASNEGGLGEAFF
TRBJ2-5,TRBV4-1,CASSQGGGPVETQYF
TRBJ2-5,TRBV5-1,CASSLLGQGAFGHRETQYF
TRBJ2-3,TRBV20-1,CSSFEAGILTSTDTQYF
TRBJ1-4,TRBV28,CASSHRDFNEKLFF
TRBJ2-1,TRBV29-1,CSACIAGVEQFF